This T cell receptor beta chain is drawn from a study of radiation and T cells in renal cell carcinoma. The protocol was immunoSEQ multiplex PCR, while the TCRdb copy is restricted to in-frame clones and leaves out a portion. Of 130,000 to 150,000 clones listed, approximately 86% are singletons. Study-level results: From baseline, blood top tumor clonotypes peaked at 2 weeks post-radiation.

This CDR3 is built from 16 residues. V shed 1 base, J shed 6 bases, and the junction held 7 bases outside the gene matches. CDR1 is SGHNT and CDR2 is YYREEE in the germline V gene (reference sequence). Remarks on this clone: Its specificity is not known.

As to time point: blood 4 weeks post-SBRT, at nephrectomy. Treatment: 15 Gy SBRT to primary tumor, nephrectomy 4 weeks later. Nephrectomy followed 15 Gy stereotactic body radiation by 4 weeks. Serial blood draws occurred at baseline and 2 and 4 weeks post-SBRT. The patient's renal cell carcinoma had clear cell pathology. Sequenced material: blood, taken from a patient whose treatment included radiotherapy and nephrectomy. This receptor was obtained from a woman aged 45-60 years with renal cell carcinoma. This chain links TRBV5-4 with TRBJ2-3; 11 bases are a match to TRBD2. The CDR3 DNA is TGTGCCAGCAGCTTGCCGGGACTAGCGGTGTTGGATACGCAGTATTTT. Protein: CASSLPGLAVLDTQYF.